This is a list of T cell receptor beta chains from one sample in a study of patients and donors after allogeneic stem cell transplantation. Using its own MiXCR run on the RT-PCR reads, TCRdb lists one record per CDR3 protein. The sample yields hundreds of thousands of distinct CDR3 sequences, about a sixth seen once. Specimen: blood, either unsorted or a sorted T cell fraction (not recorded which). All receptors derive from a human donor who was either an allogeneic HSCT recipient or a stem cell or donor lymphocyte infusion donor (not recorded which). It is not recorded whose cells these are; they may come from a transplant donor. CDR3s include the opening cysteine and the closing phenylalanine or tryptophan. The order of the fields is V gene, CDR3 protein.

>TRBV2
CASSEQHLLNSPLHF
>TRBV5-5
CASSLGGGQSNQPQHF
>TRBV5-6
CASSLGQGDQPQHF
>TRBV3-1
CASSQGAAGNTEAFF
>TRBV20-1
CSARVLERRGGRQETQYF
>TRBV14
CASSQVLGWRNTEAFF
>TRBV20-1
CSARGSSYEQYF
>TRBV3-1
CASSPQTVPSGQPQHF
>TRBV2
CATGIDEQFF
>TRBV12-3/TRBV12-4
CASSSSRSSYEQYF
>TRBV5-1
CASSLQGDVRELFF
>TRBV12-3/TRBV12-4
CASTPGGLGFREKLFF
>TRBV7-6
CASSLVQGDPGELFF
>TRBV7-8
CASSLVPKGPINQPQHF
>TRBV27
CASSFAGLGQPQHF
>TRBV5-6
CASSLRLAVYEQYF
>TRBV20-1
CSARFRTIAGGPWETQYF
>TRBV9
CASSGTHNEQFF
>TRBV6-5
CASSYSPGGVRNTEAFF
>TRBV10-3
CAISESTGQPQHF
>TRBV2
CATLGDQETQYF
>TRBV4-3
CASSQGKSGESYEQYF
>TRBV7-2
CASSNRDRTPYEQYF
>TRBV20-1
CSTARRGESVGTQYF
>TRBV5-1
CASSLTGVTWGTEAFF
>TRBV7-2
CASSLGGGNGNTIYF
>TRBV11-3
CASSLEISETQYF
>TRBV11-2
CASSYRGQGPNTGELFF
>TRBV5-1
CASSLVGQGTSPLHF
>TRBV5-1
CASSRDRGSDEQFF
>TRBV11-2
CASSPTSGGYEQYF
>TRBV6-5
CASSYGVIAGVGETQYF
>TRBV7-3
CASSSEGRNPDTQYF
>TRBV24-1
CATDRDRRNTEAFF
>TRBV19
CASSDNANTGELFF
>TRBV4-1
CASSQAPVASDTQYF
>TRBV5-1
CASSLDTARVNNEQFF
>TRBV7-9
CASSGSGLSSYEQYF
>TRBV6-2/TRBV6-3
CASREVGLAGTDTQYF
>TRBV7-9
CASSFGDYLGKLFF
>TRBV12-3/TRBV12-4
CASSFPSGSHPYNEQFF
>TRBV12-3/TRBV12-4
CASRRLAGGYNEQFF
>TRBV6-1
CASSEAKRVYNEQFF